This T cell receptor beta chain was sequenced for a study of T-cell reconstitution after alpha-beta-depleted transplantation in children. The TCRbeta library incorporated unique molecular identifiers. TCRdb itself ran the PCR reads through MiXCR, one entry per CDR3 protein. Of around 530,000 distinct CDR3 sequences listed, approximately 32% are singletons. Points on this clonotype: One end of the junction is discordant with germline, which a read error may explain.

Sequenced material: PBMCs from the stem cell graft donor, taken from the stem cell graft. The sequence was collected from a human donor who donated a stem cell graft to a child with aplastic anemia.

The CDR3 DNA is TGTGCCAGCTTTACTAGGGATCAGCCCCAGCATTTC. It is translated as CASFTRDQPQHF. The rearrangement uses TRBV6-6 and TRBJ1-5; no clear D gene. CDR3 size: 12 residues. Germline loops: CDR1 MNHNY, CDR2 SVGAGI (reference sequence).